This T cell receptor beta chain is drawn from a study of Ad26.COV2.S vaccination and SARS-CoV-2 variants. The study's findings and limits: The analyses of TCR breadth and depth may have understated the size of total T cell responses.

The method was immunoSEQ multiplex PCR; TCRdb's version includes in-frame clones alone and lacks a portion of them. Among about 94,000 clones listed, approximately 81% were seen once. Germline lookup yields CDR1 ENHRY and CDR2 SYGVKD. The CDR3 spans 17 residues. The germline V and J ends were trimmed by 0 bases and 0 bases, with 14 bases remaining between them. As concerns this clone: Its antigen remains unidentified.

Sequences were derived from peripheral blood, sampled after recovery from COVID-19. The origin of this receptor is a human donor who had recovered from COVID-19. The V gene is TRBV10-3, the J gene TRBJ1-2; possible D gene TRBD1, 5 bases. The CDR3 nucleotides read TGTGCCATCAGTGAGTCCTCAGGGAGTCCCTCTAACTATGGCTACACCTTC. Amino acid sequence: CAISESSGSPSNYGYTF.